The TCR beta chain described here comes from a study of CD8 T cells in Susac syndrome. With random hexamers, roughly 0.45 to 1 ug RNA was reverse transcribed. Amplification of TCR beta CDR3 across 54 Vbeta and 13 Jbeta was performed with immunoSEQ multiplex PCR. TCRdb used MiXCR to reprocess the immunoSEQ multiplex PCR reads, holding one entry per CDR3 protein. The sample lists roughly 300,000 distinct CDR3 sequences, roughly 81% occurring once. Sequencing of TCR beta was performed on blood CD8+ T cells and on blood CD4+ T cells. Relapsing-remitting disease, either stable or active, was present in the treatment-naive patients who were the multiple sclerosis controls. Negative isolation was used for CD8+ and CD4+ T cells, and FACS enrichment was applied to TEMRA cells. The J segment lost 0 bases and the V segment lost 5 bases, leaving 6 bases of the junction unmatched. Germline V gene data show CDR1 as SEHNR and CDR2 as FQNEAQ (reference sequence). The CDR3 sequence is 17 residues long.

The TCR comes from a human donor with multiple sclerosis. The specimen sequenced was CD8+ T cells from PBMCs. The V gene is TRBV7-9, the J gene TRBJ2-6; TRBD1 matches 8 bases. CDR3 protein: CASSRRTGSSGANVLTF. The DNA of the CDR3 is TGTGCCAGCAGCAGAAGGACAGGGAGCTCTGGGGCCAACGTCCTGACTTTC. The whole variable domain, filled in from reference TRBV7-9 and TRBJ2-6, reads DTGVSQNPRHKITKRGQNVTFRCDPISEHNRLYWYRQTLGQGPEFLTYFQNEAQLEKSRLLSDRFSAERPKGSFSTLEIQRTEQGDSAMYLCASSRRTGSSGANVLTFGAGSRLTVL.